These 11 T cell receptor beta chains were all obtained from the same sample, sequenced in a study of cytotoxic CD8 clonotypes in ibrutinib-treated CLL. Here immunoSEQ multiplex PCR was the method, and the copy in TCRdb shows in-frame clones only, minus some. The sample yields about 68,000 clones, more than 60% seen once. Sequences were derived from PBMCs, sampled after 12 months of ibrutinib treatment. These receptors were taken from a human donor with chronic lymphocytic leukemia.

This rearrangement joins TRBV18 to TRBJ1-6, with D perhaps TRBD1 (5 bases). This CDR3 contains 17 residues. Germline CDR1 is KGHSH and CDR2 is LQKENI. V was cut by 4 bases and J by 2 bases, with 15 bases left in between. In DNA, the CDR3 is TGTGCCAGCTCACGGGACGCCGGGTCCACCTATAATTCACCCCTCCACTTT. It yields the protein CASSRDAGSTYNSPLHF.

This clone was picked up a small number of times. The chain combines TRBV5-1 with TRBJ1-4, with unresolved D. V was shortened by 2 bases and J by 5 bases, with 7 bases between the two germline ends. Germline loops: CDR1 SGHRS, CDR2 YFSETQ. The CDR3 length is 13 residues. The CDR3 here is CASSLFSNEKLFF. DNA for the CDR3: TGCGCCAGCAGCTTATTTAGCAATGAAAAACTGTTTTTT.

V and J are TRBV15 and TRBJ1-2; D gene ambiguous. The germline gives CDR1 LNHNV, CDR2 YYDKDF (reference sequence). The germline V and J ends were trimmed by 0 bases and 6 bases, with 8 bases remaining between them. CDR3 size: 13 residues. The CDR3 here is CATSRDGADGYTF. CDR3 DNA: TGTGCCACCAGCAGAGATGGAGCGGATGGCTACACCTTC.

The chain recombines TRBV5-4 with TRBJ2-1; TRBD1 matches at 9 bases. The CDR3 extends over 19 amino acids. Germline loops: CDR1 SGHNT, CDR2 YYREEE (reference sequence). J gave up 4 bases and V 0 bases, and 14 bases lay outside the gene matches. CDR3 sequence reads: CASSLVRNNRGLLYNEQFF. Written as DNA, the CDR3 is TGTGCCAGCAGCTTGGTTAGGAACAACAGGGGGCTATTATACAATGAGCAGTTCTTC.

The rearrangement uses TRBV9 and TRBJ2-1, with 7 bases matching TRBD1. V lost 2 bases and J lost 5; bases outside the gene matches: 10. The length of the CDR3 is 16 residues. Germline CDR1 and CDR2: SGDLS and YYNGEE. The DNA of the CDR3 is TGTGCCAGCAGCGTCATACCCGGGACAGCCAACAATGAGCAGTTCTTC. This encodes CASSVIPGTANNEQFF.

The chain couples TRBV19 to TRBJ1-1, with 7 bases that match TRBD1. Germline V gene data show CDR1 as LNHDA and CDR2 as SQIVND (reference sequence). V shed 6 bases, J shed 6 bases, and the junction held 10 bases outside the gene matches. The CDR3 consists of 14 residues. CDR3 region: CASSLTGQASEAFF. As DNA, the CDR3 is TGTGCCAGTAGCCTGACAGGGCAAGCTTCTGAAGCTTTCTTT. Together with reference TRBV19 and TRBJ1-1, the CDR3 gives the full variable domain: DGGITQSPKYLFRKEGQNVTLSCEQNLNHDAMYWYRQDPGQGLRLIYYSQIVNDFQKGDIAEGYSVSREKKESFPLTVTSAQKNPTAFYLCASSLTGQASEAFFGQGTRLTVV.

This rearrangement joins TRBV10-2 to TRBJ2-7, with TRBD1 identical over 8 bases. Trimming removed 3 bases from V and 6 bases from J; junction bases left unmatched: 10. CDR3 length: 15 residues. CDR1 and CDR2 from the germline V gene are WSHSY and SAAADI. CDR3 loop: CASSDLGQGSVEQYF. The CDR3 DNA reads as TGCGCCAGCAGTGACCTAGGACAGGGCTCAGTCGAGCAGTACTTC.

The rearrangement joins TRBV6-6 to TRBJ1-5; D possibly corresponds to TRBD1 (5 bases). Germline assignment: CDR1 MNHNY and CDR2 SVGAGI (reference sequence). Deletions cut 11 bases from V and 6 bases from J, with 17 bases between. CDR3 size: 13 residues. DNA of the CDR3: TGTGCCGTCTCGGGGGGTCTAGGTCAGCCCCAGCATTTT. The encoded protein is CAVSGGLGQPQHF.

This clone was counted once. The genes are TRBV5-6 and TRBJ2-1; the match to TRBD1 covers 9 bases. The CDR3 covers 16 residues. With 1 base clipped from V and 10 bases from J, the junction kept 12 bases outside the gene matches. CDR1 is SGHDT, CDR2 YYEEEE, per germline. The CDR3 DNA sequence: TGTGCCAGCAGCTTGTTAGTAGGGGACAGGGATCCGGAGCAGTTCTTC. This gives the protein CASSLLVGDRDPEQFF.

This chain uses TRBV9 with TRBJ2-2; TRBD1 matches at 9 bases. The CDR3 covers 16 residues. CDR1 and CDR2 (germline): SGDLS, YYNGEE. V shed 4 bases and J 5 bases; nucleotides not matched to a gene: 9. This CDR3 reads CASSPGTGMRTGELFF. CDR3 nucleotide sequence: TGTGCCAGCAGCCCCGGGACAGGGATGCGGACCGGGGAGCTGTTTTTT.

The CDR3 loop reads CASSPRRSPNQPQHF. DNA of the CDR3: TGTGCCAGTAGCCCCCGACGGTCCCCCAATCAGCCCCAGCATTTT. V usage is TRBV19 and J usage is TRBJ1-5; D uncertain. Trimming removed 6 bases at V and 3 bases at J, with 15 bases between. Germline values: CDR1 LNHDA, CDR2 SQIVND (reference sequence). The CDR3 length is 15 residues.